This paragraph reports one TCR beta chain. Its antigen is unidentified. This sample was taken from a study of identical twins. MiXCR was run by TCRdb on the 5' RACE reads, yielding one entry per CDR3 protein. The table includes roughly 750,000 distinct CDR3 sequences, 21% detected once. Overall study findings and caveats: Twin pairs had excess sharing that was weaker in beta out-of-frame sequences.

Germline CDR1 is WNHNN and CDR2 is SYGVQD (reference sequence). The CDR3 contains 15 residues. V shed 5 bases and J shed 4 bases, with 15 bases lying between them. The data also belong to a second study, concerning T cells expressing NK-cell markers.

Material: PBMCs. The source is a woman under 30 in good health. This chain links TRBV10-1 with TRBJ2-1, with D possibly being TRBD1 or TRBD2 (5 bases each). The CDR3 DNA reads TGCGCCAGCAGTAAACCAAGGGACGCATACAATGAGCAGTTCTTC. Translated, it gives CASSKPRDAYNEQFF.